This TCR beta chain is from a study of graft-versus-host responses after intestinal transplantation. For the study at large: Each patient got anti-thymocyte globulin induction, then tacrolimus and steroids for around three years. Whole-study results and caveats: GvH clones were identified in recipient marrow, with some first appearing in ileum or blood. Peak circulating GvH clone levels were associated with early post-transplant HvG declines.

Looked up from germline, CDR1 is SGHRS and CDR2 is YFSETQ. The CDR3 covers 15 residues. V was trimmed by 2 bases and J by 0 bases, leaving 9 bases between them. Concerning this clone itself: The target antigen is unknown. In the same sample, other DNA sequences code for this CDR3.

TCRdb's table, derived via immunoSEQ multiplex PCR, lists solely in-frame clones and lacks some. The top ten hold roughly 1% of the sample, which has more than 95,000 clones, about 90% seen once. The sequencing used unstimulated CD4+ T cells sorted from spleen or lymph node cells, collected before intestinal transplant. V is TRBV5-1 and J is TRBJ2-1; D is possibly TRBD1 or TRBD2 (6 bases each). The sequence came from a human donor who received an intestinal transplant. This CDR3 reads CASSLGGSSYNEQFF. The CDR3 DNA follows: TGCGCCAGCAGCTTAGGGGGGAGCTCCTACAATGAGCAGTTCTTC.